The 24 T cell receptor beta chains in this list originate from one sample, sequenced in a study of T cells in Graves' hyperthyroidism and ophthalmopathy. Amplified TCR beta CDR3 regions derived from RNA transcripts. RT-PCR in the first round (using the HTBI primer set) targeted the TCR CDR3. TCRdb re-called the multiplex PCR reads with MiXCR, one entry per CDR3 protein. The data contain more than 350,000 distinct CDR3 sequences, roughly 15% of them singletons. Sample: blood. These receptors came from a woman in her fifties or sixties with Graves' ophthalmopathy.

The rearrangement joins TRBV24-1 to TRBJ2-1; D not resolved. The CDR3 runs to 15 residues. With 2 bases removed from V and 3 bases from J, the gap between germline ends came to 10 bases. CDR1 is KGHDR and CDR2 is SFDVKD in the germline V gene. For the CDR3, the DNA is TGTGCCACCAGTGATTCATATCCGGACTACAATGAGCAGTTCTTC. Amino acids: CATSDSYPDYNEQFF.

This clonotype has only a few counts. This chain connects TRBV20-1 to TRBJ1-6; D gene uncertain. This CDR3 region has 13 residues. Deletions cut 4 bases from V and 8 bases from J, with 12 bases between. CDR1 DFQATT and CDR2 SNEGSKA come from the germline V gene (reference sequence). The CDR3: CSAITREDSPLHF. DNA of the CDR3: TGCAGTGCTATTACGAGAGAAGATTCACCCCTCCACTTT.

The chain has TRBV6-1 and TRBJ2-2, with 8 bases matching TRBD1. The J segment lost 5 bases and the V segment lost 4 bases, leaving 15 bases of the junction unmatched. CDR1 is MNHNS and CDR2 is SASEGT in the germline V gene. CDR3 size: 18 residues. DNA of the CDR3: TGTGCCAGCAGTGGAAGCAGGGGGCCCCTATTTCTGACCGGGGAGCTGTTTTTT. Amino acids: CASSGSRGPLFLTGELFF.

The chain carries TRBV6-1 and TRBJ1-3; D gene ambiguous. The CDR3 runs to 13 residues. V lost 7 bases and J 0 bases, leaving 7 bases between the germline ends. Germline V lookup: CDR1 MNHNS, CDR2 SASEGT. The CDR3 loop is CASTLDSGNTIYF. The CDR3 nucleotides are TGTGCCAGCACCTTGGACTCTGGAAACACCATATATTTT.

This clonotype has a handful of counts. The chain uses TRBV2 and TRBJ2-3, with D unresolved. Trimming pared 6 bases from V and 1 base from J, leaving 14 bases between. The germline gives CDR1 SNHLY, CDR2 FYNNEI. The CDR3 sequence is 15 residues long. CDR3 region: CASSPSPSRTDTQYF. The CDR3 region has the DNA TGTGCCAGCAGCCCAAGCCCCTCCCGCACAGATACGCAGTATTTT. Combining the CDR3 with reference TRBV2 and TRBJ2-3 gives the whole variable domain EPEVTQTPSHQVTQMGQEVILRCVPISNHLYFYWYRQILGQKVEFLVSFYNNEISEKSEIFDDQFSVERPDGSNFTLKIRSTKLEDSAMYFCASSPSPSRTDTQYFGPGTRLTVL.

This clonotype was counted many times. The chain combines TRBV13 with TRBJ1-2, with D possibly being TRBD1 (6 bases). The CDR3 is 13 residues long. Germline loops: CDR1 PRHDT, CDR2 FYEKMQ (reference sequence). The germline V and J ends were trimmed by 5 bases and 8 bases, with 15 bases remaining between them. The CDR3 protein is CASSPTGFRGYTF. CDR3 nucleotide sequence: TGTGCCAGCAGCCCGACAGGATTCAGAGGCTACACCTTC.

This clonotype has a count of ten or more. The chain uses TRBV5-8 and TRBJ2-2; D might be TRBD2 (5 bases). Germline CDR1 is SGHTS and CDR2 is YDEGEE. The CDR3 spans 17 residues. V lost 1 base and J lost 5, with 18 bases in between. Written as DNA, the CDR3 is TGTGCCAGCAGCTTGATGGGGAGCTCAAGTCCAACCGGGGAGCTGTTTTTT. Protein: CASSLMGSSSPTGELFF.

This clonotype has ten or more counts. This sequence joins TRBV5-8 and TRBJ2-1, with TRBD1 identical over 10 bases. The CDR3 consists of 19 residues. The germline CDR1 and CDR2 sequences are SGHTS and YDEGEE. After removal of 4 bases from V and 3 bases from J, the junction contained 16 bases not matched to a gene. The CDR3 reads CASSPGSGTGDAGYNEQFF. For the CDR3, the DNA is TGTGCCAGCAGCCCCGGGTCCGGGACAGGGGACGCCGGCTACAATGAGCAGTTCTTC.

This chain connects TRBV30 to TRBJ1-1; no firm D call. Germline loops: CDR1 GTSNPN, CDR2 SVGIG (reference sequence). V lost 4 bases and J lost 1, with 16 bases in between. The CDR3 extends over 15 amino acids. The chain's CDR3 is CAWIGGLPENTEAFF. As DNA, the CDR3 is TGTGCCTGGATAGGAGGGTTGCCAGAGAACACTGAAGCTTTCTTT.

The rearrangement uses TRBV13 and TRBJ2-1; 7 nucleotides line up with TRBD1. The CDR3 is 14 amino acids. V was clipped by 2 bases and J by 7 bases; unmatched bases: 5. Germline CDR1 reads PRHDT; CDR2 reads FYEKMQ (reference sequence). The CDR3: CASSLRGRRNEQFF. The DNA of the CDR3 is TGTGCCAGCAGCTTAAGGGGGCGGAGGAATGAGCAGTTCTTC.

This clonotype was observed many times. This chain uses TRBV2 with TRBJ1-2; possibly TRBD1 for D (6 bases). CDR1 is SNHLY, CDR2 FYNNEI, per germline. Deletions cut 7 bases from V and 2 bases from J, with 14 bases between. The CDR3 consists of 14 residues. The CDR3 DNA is TGTGCCAGCACGGCAGGGGCATTAAACTATGGCTACACCTTC. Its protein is CASTAGALNYGYTF.

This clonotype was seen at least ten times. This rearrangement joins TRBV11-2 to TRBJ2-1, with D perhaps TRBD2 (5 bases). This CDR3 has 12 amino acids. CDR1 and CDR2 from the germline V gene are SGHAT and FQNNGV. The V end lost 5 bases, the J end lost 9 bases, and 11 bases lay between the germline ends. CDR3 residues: CASSVIEGEQFF. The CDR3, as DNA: TGTGCCAGCAGCGTCATAGAGGGTGAGCAGTTCTTC. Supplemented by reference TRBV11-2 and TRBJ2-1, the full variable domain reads EAGVAQSPRYKIIEKRQSVAFWCNPISGHATLYWYQQILGQGPKLLIQFQNNGVVDDSQLPKDRFSAERLKGVDSTLKIQPAKLEDSAVYLCASSVIEGEQFFGPGTRLTVL.

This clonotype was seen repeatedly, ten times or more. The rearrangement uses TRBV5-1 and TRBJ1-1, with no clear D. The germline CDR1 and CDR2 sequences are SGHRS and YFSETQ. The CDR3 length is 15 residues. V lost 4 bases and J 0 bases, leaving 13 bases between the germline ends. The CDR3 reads CASSPPGTLNTEAFF. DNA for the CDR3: TGCGCCAGCAGCCCCCCCGGAACCTTGAACACTGAAGCTTTCTTT. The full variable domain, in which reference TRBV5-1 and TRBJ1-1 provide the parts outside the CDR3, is KAGVTQTPRYLIKTRGQQVTLSCSPISGHRSVSWYQQTPGQGLQFLFEYFSETQRNKGNFPGRFSGRQFSNSRSEMNVSTLELGDSALYLCASSPPGTLNTEAFFGQGTRLTVV.

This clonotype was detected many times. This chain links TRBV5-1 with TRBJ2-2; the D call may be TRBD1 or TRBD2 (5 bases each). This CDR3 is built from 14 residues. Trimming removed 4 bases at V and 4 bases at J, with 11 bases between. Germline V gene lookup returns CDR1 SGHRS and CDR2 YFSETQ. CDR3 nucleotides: TGCGCCAGCAGCCTCGGGACCGTCACCGGGGAGCTGTTTTTT. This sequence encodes CASSLGTVTGELFF.

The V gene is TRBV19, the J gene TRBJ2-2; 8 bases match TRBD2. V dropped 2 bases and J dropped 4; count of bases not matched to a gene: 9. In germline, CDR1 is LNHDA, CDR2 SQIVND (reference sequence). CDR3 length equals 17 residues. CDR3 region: CASSIPQGSGSTGELFF. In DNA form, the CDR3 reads TGTGCCAGTAGTATACCCCAGGGGAGCGGGAGCACCGGGGAGCTGTTTTTT. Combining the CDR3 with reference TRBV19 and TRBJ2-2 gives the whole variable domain DGGITQSPKYLFRKEGQNVTLSCEQNLNHDAMYWYRQDPGQGLRLIYYSQIVNDFQKGDIAEGYSVSREKKESFPLTVTSAQKNPTAFYLCASSIPQGSGSTGELFFGEGSRLTVL.

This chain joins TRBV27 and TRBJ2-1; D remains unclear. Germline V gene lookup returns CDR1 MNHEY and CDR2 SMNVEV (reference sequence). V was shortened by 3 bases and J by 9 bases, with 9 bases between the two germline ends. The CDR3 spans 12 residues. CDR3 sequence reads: CASSFSLGEQFF. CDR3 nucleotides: TGTGCCAGCAGTTTTAGTCTCGGTGAGCAGTTCTTC.

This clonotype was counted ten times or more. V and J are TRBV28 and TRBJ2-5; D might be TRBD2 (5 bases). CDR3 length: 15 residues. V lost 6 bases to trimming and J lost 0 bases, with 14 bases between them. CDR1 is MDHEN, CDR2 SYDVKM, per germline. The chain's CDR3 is CASSKGDKYQETQYF. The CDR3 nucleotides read TGTGCCAGCAGCAAGGGAGACAAGTACCAAGAGACCCAGTACTTC.

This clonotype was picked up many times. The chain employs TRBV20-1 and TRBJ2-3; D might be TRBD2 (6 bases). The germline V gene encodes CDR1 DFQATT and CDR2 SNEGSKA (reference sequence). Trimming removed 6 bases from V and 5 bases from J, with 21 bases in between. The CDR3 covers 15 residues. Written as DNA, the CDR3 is TGCAGTGCGGATCCTACTAGCCTCTTCCGAGATACGCAGTATTTT. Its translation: CSADPTSLFRDTQYF.

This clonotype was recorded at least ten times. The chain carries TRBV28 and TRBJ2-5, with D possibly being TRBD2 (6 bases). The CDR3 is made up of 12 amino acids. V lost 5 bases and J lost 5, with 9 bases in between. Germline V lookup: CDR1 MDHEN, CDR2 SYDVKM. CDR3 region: CASSTGRETQYF. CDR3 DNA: TGTGCCAGCAGTACGGGGAGGGAGACCCAGTACTTC.

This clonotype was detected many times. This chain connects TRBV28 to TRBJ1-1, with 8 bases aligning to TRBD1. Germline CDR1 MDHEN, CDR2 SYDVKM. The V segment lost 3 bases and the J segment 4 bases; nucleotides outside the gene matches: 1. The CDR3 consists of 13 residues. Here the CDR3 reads CASSFTGGTEAFF. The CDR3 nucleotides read TGTGCCAGCAGTTTCACAGGGGGCACTGAAGCTTTCTTT.

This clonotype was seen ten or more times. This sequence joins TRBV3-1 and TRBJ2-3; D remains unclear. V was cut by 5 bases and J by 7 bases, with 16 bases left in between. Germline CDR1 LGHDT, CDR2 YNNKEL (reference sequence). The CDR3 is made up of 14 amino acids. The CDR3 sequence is CASSDRGGWYTQYF. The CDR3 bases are TGTGCCAGCAGCGATAGAGGCGGTTGGTATACGCAGTATTTT.

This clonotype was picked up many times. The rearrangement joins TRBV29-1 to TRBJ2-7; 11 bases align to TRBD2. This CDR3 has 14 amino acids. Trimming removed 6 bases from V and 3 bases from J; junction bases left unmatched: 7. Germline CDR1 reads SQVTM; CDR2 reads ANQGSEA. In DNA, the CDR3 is TGCAGCGTCGTCACTAGCGGGAGTAGCTACGAGCAGTACTTC. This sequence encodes CSVVTSGSSYEQYF.

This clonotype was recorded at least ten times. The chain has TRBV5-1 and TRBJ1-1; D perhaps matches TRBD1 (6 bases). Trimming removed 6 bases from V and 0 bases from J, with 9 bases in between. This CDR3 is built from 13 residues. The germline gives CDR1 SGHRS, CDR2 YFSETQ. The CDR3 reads CASTQGMNTEAFF. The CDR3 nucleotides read TGCGCCAGCACCCAGGGGATGAACACTGAAGCTTTCTTT.

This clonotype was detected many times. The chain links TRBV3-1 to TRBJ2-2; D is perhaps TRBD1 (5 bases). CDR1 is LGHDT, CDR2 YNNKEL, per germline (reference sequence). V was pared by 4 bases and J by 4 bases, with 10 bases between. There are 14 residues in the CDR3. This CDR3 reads CASSRNGATGELFF. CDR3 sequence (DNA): TGTGCCAGCAGCCGTAATGGGGCCACCGGGGAGCTGTTTTTT.